This TCR beta chain appears in the sequencing data of a study of spatial heterogeneity in lung cancer. Background on the study: Alpha-chain detections were consistently fewer than beta-chain detections among the sequences.

Study results and caveats: The appearance of ubiquitous expanded tumor TCRs in blood was greater at resection than follow-up.

Sample time point: sample taken at primary tumor resection. A total of around 67 untreated early-stage non-small cell lung cancer patients served as donors. Without sorting, whole RNA was sequenced from tumor, nontumor lung or frozen PBMC. This clonotype was observed a handful of times. The antigen is not known. TCRdb independently ran MiXCR on the 5' RACE reads; one entry per CDR3 protein. This sample has 45,000 to 55,000 distinct CDR3 sequences, with roughly 5.2% found just once. This sample comprised PBMCs, obtained at surgery. This TCR derives from a male donor with early-stage non-small cell lung cancer.

The CDR3 DNA reads TGTGCCAGCTCGCCTACACCATCTGTGAGCCCGGGGCAGTACTTC. Translating gives CASSPTPSVSPGQYF. The V gene is TRBV18, the J gene TRBJ2-7, with D unclear. The CDR3 is made up of 15 amino acids. Germline CDR1 and CDR2: KGHSH and LQKENI. Trimming took 6 bases from V and 9 from J, leaving 24 bases between them.